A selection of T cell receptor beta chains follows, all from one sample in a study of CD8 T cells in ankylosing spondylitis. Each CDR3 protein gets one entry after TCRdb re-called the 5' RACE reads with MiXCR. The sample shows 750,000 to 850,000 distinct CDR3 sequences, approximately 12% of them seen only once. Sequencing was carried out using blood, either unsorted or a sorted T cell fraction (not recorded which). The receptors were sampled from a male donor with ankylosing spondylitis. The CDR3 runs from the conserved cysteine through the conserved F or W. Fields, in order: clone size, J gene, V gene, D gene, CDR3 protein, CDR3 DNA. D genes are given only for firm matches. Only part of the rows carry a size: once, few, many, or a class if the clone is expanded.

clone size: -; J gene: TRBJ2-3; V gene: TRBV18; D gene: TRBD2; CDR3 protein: CASSPTGLLAAISTDTQYF; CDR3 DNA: TGTGCCAGCTCACCAACCGGGCTACTAGCGGCTATTAGCACAGATACGCAGTATTTT
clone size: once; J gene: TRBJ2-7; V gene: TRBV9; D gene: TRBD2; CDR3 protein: CASSFGTSGRIYEQYF; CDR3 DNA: TGTGCCAGCAGCTTCGGGACTAGCGGGAGAATCTACGAGCAGTACTTC
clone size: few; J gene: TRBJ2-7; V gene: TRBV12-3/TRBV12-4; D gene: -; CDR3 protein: CASSVAGTPRQYF; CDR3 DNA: TGTGCCAGCAGTGTTGCCGGGACCCCCAGGCAGTACTTC
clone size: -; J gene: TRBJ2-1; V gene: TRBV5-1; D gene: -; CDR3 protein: CASRIGTNYNEQFF; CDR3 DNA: TGCGCCAGCCGGATCGGGACAAACTACAATGAGCAGTTCTTC
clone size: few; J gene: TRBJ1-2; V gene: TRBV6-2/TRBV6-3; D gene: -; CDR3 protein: CASSLLGAMGYTF; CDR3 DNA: TGTGCCAGCAGCCTACTGGGGGCTATGGGTTACACCTTC
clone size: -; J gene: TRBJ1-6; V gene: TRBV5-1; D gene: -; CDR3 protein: CASSLAEGSPLHF; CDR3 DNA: TGCGCCAGCAGCTTGGCCGAGGGTTCACCCCTCCACTTT
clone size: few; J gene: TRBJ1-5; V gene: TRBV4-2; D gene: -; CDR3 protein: CASSQEWLKDQPQHF; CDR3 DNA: TGTGCCAGCAGCCAAGAGTGGCTAAAAGATCAGCCCCAGCATTTT
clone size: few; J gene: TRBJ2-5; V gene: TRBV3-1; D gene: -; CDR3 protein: CASSQDKGTQYF; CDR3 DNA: TGTGCCAGCAGCCAAGATAAAGGGACCCAGTACTTC
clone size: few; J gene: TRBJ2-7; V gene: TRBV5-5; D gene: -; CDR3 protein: CASSRDGGGSYEQYF; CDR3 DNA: TGTGCCAGCAGCCGCGACGGGGGTGGTTCCTACGAGCAGTACTTC
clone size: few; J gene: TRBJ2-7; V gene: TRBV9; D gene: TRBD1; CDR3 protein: CASSVLGTGGYEQYF; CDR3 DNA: TGTGCCAGCAGCGTTCTCGGGACAGGGGGCTACGAGCAGTACTTC
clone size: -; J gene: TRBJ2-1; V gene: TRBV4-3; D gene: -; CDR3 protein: CASSQPPGRWDGNEQFF; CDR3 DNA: TGCGCCAGCAGCCAGCCCCCGGGGCGGTGGGACGGTAATGAGCAGTTCTTC
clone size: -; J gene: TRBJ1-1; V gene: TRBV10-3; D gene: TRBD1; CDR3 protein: CAITSPGAGGSKNTEAFF; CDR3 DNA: TGTGCCATCACCTCGCCGGGGGCAGGGGGGAGCAAGAACACTGAAGCTTTCTTT
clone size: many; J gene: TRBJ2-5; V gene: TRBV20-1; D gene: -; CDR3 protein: CSAPRALLKETQYF; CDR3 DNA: TGCAGTGCGCCCCGGGCCCTCCTGAAAGAGACCCAGTACTTC
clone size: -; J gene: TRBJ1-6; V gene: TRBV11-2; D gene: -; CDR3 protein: CASSLQASYNSPLHF; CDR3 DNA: TGTGCCAGCAGCTTACAGGCCTCCTATAATTCACCCCTCCACTTT
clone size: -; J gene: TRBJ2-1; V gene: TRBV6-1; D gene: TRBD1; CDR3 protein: CASRGQGSHNEQFF; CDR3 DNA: TGTGCCAGCAGGGGACAGGGGAGTCACAATGAGCAGTTCTTC
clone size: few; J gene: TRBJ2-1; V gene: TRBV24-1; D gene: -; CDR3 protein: CATSDSSLRDRGSYNEQFF; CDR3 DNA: TGTGCCACCAGTGACTCCTCCCTCCGGGACCGCGGCTCCTACAATGAGCAGTTCTTC
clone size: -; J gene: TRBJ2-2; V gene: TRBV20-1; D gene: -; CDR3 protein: CSARTGLKSTGELFF; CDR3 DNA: TGCAGTGCCAGAACGGGCCTCAAATCCACCGGGGAGCTGTTTTTT
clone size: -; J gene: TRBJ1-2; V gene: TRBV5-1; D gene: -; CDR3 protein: CASSSPGDIYGYTF; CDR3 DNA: TGCGCCAGCAGCTCACCGGGAGACATCTATGGCTACACCTTC
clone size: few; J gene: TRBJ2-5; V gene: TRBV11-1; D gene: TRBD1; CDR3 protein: CASRVGGAMETQYF; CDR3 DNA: TGTGCCAGCAGAGTAGGGGGCGCGATGGAGACCCAGTACTTC
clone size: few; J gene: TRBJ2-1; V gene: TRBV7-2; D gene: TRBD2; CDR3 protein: CASSLGGSGVSYNEQFF; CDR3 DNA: TGTGCCAGCAGCTTGGGGGGGAGCGGAGTCTCCTACAATGAGCAGTTCTTC
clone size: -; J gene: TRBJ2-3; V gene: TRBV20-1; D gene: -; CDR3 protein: CSAQSGRSTDTQYF; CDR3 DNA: TGCAGTGCTCAGAGCGGCAGGAGCACAGATACGCAGTATTTT
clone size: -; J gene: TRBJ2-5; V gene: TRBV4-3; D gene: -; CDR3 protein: CASSQARQGGGETQYF; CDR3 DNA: TGCGCCAGCAGCCAAGCTAGACAGGGCGGGGGAGAGACCCAGTACTTC
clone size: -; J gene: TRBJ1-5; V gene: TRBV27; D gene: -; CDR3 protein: CASSLSARFYSNQPQHF; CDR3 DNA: TGTGCCAGCAGTTTATCGGCCCGCTTTTATAGCAATCAGCCCCAGCATTTT
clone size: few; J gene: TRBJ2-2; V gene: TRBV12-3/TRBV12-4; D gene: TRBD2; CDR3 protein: CASSFLLAGGTGELFF; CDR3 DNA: TGTGCCAGCAGTTTTCTACTAGCGGGAGGGACAGGGGAGCTGTTTTTT
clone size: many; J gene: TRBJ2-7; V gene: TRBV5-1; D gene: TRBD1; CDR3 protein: CASSPRDRGSYEQYF; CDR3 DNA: TGCGCCAGCAGCCCCCGGGACAGGGGATCCTACGAGCAGTACTTC
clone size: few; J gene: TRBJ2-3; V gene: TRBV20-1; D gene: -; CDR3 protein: CSATVATDTQYF; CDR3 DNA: TGCAGTGCCACTGTAGCCACAGATACGCAGTATTTT
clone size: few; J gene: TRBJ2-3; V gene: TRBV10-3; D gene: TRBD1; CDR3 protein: CAITRQGNGADTQYF; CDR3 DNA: TGTGCCATCACAAGACAGGGCAATGGTGCAGATACGCAGTATTTT
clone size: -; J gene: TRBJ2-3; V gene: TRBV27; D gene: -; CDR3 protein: CASSLGVGYDTQYF; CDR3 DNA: TGTGCCAGCAGTTTGGGGGTAGGCTACGATACGCAGTATTTT
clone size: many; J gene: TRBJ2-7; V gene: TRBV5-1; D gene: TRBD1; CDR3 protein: CASSRGQADPVGEQYF; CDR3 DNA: TGCGCCAGCAGCAGGGGACAGGCCGACCCGGTTGGGGAGCAGTACTTC
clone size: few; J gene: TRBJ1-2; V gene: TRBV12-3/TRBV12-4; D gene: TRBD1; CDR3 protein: CATARDRGYYGYTF; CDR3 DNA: TGTGCCACCGCACGGGACAGGGGGTACTATGGCTACACCTTC
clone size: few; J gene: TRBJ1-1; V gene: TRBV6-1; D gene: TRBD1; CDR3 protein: CASTRTGATEAFF; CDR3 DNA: TGTGCCAGCACAAGGACAGGGGCTACTGAAGCTTTCTTT
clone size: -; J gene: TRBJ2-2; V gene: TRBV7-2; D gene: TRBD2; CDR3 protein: CASSRLALNSGELFF; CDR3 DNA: TGTGCCAGCAGCCGACTAGCGCTCAACTCCGGGGAGCTGTTTTTT
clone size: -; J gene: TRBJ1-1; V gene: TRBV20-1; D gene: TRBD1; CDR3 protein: CSAETGTALRAFF; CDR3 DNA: TGCAGTGCCGAAACCGGGACAGCGCTAAGAGCTTTCTTT
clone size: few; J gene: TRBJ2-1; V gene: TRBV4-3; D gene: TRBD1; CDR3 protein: CASSQEDRFNEQFF; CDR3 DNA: TGCGCCAGCAGCCAAGAGGACAGGTTCAATGAGCAGTTCTTC
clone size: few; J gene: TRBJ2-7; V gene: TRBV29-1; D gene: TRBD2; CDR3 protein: CSIGTSGGAGEQYF; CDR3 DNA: TGCAGCATCGGGACTAGCGGGGGGGCCGGCGAGCAGTACTTC
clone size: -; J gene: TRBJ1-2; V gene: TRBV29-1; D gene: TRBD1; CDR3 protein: CSSFDRVVGYTF; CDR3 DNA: TGCAGCTCTTTTGACAGGGTGGTTGGCTACACCTTC
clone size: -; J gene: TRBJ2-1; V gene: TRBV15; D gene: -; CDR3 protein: CATSRGGIGNEQFF; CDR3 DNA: TGTGCCACCAGCAGAGGAGGGATTGGCAATGAGCAGTTCTTC
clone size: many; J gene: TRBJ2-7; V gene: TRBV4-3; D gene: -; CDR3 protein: CASSQAGVRYEQYF; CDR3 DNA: TGCGCCAGCAGCCAAGCAGGGGTTCGCTACGAGCAGTACTTC
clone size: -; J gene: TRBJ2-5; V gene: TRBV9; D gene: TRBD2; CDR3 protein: CASRRAGGLGTQYF; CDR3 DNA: TGTGCCAGCAGACGAGCGGGAGGGCTCGGGACCCAGTACTTC
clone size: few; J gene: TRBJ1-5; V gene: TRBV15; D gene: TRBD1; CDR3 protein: CATSPFSLQGGSDQPQHF; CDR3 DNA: TGTGCCACCAGCCCGTTCAGCTTACAGGGGGGATCTGACCAGCCCCAGCATTTT
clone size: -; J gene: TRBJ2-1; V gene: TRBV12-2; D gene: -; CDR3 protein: CASRLEGGLTNYNEQFF; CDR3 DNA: TGTGCAAGTCGCTTAGAAGGAGGACTTACCAACTACAATGAGCAGTTCTTC
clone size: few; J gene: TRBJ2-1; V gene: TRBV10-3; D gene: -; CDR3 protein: CAVANNEQFF; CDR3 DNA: TGTGCCGTGGCTAACAATGAGCAGTTCTTC
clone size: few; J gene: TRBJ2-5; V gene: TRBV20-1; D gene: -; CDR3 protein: CSAGRPEAQYF; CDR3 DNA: TGCAGTGCCGGGCGCCCAGAGGCCCAGTACTTC
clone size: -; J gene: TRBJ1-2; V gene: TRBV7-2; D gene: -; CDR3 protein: CASSSGGDYYGYTF; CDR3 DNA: TGTGCCAGCAGCTCCGGGGGGGACTACTATGGCTACACCTTC
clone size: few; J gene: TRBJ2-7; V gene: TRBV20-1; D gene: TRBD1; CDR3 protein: CSARDYQGAYEQYF; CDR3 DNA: TGCAGTGCTAGAGATTACCAGGGGGCCTACGAGCAGTACTTC
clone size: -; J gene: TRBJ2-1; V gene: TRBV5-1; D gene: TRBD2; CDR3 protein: CASSPGLASIMNEQFF; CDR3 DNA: TGCGCCAGCAGCCCGGGACTAGCCTCCATTATGAATGAGCAGTTCTTC
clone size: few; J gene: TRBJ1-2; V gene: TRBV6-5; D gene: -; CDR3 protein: CASSYRGQGAYGYTF; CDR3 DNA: TGTGCCAGCAGTTACCGTGGGCAGGGAGCCTATGGCTACACCTTC
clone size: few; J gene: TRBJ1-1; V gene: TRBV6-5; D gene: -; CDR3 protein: CASSYSPGNTEAFF; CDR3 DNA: TGTGCCAGCAGTTACTCACCGGGGAACACTGAAGCTTTCTTT
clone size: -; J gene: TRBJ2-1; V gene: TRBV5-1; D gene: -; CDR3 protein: CASSLSVTSISGEQFF; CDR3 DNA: TGCGCCAGCAGCTTGTCGGTGACTAGTATATCGGGTGAGCAGTTCTTC
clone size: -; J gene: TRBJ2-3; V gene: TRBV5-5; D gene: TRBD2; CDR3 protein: CASSPGLASPDTQYF; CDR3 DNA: TGTGCCAGCAGCCCGGGACTAGCTAGTCCAGATACGCAGTATTTT
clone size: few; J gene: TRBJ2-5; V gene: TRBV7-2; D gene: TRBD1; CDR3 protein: CASSRWDRYQETQYF; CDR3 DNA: TGTGCCAGCAGCCGCTGGGACAGATACCAAGAGACCCAGTACTTC
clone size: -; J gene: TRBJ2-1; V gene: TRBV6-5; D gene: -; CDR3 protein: CASSILGSSYNEQFF; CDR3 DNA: TGTGCCAGCAGTATCCTCGGTAGCTCCTACAATGAGCAGTTCTTC
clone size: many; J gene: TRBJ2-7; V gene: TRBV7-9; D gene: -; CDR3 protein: CASSLRGRPYEQYF; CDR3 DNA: TGTGCCAGCAGCTTACGGGGGCGCCCCTACGAGCAGTACTTC
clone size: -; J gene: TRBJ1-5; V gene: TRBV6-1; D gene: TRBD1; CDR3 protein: CASSQSRQGDQPQHF; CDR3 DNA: TGTGCCAGCAGCCAGAGTCGGCAGGGGGATCAGCCCCAGCATTTT
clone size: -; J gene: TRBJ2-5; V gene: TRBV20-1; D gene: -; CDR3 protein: CSVMRRGETQYF; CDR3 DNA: TGCAGTGTTATGAGGCGTGGTGAGACCCAGTACTTC
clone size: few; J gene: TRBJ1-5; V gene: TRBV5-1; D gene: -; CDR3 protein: CASSVGTAGVQPQHF; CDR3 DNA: TGCGCCAGCAGCGTAGGGACCGCCGGAGTTCAGCCCCAGCATTTT
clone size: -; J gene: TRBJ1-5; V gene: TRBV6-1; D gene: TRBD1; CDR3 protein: CASRAGQGARSQPQHF; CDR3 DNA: TGTGCCAGCAGGGCGGGACAGGGGGCGAGAAGTCAGCCCCAGCATTTT
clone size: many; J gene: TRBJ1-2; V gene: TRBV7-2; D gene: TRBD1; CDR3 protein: CASSTDRVYGYTF; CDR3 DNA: TGTGCCAGCAGCACTGACAGGGTGTATGGCTACACCTTC
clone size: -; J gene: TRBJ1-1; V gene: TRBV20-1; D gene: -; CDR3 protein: CSARGTVHYSVSFF; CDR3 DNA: TGCAGTGCTAGAGGGACAGTTCATTATTCCGTCAGTTTCTTT
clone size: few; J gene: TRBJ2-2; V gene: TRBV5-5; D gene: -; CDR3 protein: CASSLNGNTGELFF; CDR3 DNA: TGTGCCAGCAGCTTGAACGGGAACACCGGGGAGCTGTTTTTT